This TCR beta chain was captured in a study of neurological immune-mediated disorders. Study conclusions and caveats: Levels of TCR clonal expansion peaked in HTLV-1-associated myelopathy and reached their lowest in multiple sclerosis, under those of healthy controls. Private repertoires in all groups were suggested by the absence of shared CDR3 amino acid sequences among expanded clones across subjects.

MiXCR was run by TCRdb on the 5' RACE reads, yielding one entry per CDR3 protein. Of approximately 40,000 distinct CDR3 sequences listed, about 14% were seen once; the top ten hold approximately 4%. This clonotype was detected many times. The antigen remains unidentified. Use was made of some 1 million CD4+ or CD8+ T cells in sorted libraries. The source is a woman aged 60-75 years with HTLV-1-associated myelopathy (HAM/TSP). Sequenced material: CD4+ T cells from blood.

The CDR3 sequence: CASSPDSNQPQHF. CDR3 DNA: TGTGCCAGCAGTCCCGATAGCAATCAGCCCCAGCATTTT. The rearrangement uses TRBV2 and TRBJ1-5; no firm D call. The CDR3 length is 13 residues. Per the germline V gene, CDR1 is SNHLY and CDR2 is FYNNEI. The V and J ends lost 5 bases and 0 bases respectively, with 5 bases between them.